The clone carrying this TCR beta chain was detected a few times. The data stem from a study of T-cell reconstitution after alpha-beta-depleted transplantation in children. Preparation of the TCRbeta library was carried out with unique molecular identifiers. MiXCR, run by TCRdb on the PCR reads, gives a single entry per CDR3 protein. Here the sample spans 200,000 or so distinct CDR3 sequences, 7% to 9% being singletons. Trimming took 7 bases from V and 8 from J; bases not matched to a gene: 10. The germline V gene has CDR1 SQVTM and CDR2 ANQGSEA. This CDR3 contains 13 residues. The chain has TRBV29-1 and TRBJ2-1, with 8 bases lining up with TRBD1. This sequence was found in a male patient aged 2 to 9 who had a stem cell transplant for acute myeloid leukemia, so the T cells may come from the graft donor. Material: PBMCs, mostly from graft donor cells, obtained 360 days after TCRalphabeta/CD19-depleted stem cell transplant. CDR3 in amino acids: CSGTGGPDHEQFF. The CDR3 DNA is TGCAGCGGCACAGGGGGGCCTGATCATGAGCAGTTCTTC.